These 24 T cell receptor beta chains were all obtained from the same sample, sequenced in a study of breast tumors, draining lymph nodes, adjacent tissues. Samples came from axillary lymph nodes draining the breast cancer. TCRdb redid the calling of the multiplex PCR reads with MiXCR, one entry per CDR3 protein. The sample has 140,000 to 150,000 distinct CDR3 sequences, approximately 32% seen once. Sequencing was carried out using axillary lymph node tissue. The receptors shown here come from a female donor with breast cancer. Some clones in this sample may be carry-over from other donors' samples.

V gene TRBV20-1 combines with J gene TRBJ2-7; the D gene could be TRBD1 or TRBD2 (5 bases each). The CDR3 contains 15 residues. V was clipped by 1 base and J by 4 bases, with 17 bases between them. Germline V gene lookup returns CDR1 DFQATT and CDR2 SNEGSKA (reference sequence). For the CDR3, the DNA is TGCAGTGCTAGAGCCGGGACCCCAAAGGCGTACGAGCAGTACTTC. Protein product: CSARAGTPKAYEQYF.

This clonotype came up many times. The V gene is TRBV7-9, the J gene TRBJ1-2; D remains ambiguous. Germline V gene sequence: CDR1 SEHNR, CDR2 FQNEAQ (reference sequence). The V end lost 4 bases, the J end lost 2 bases, and 5 bases lay between the germline ends. The CDR3 sequence is 12 residues long. For the CDR3, the DNA is TGTGCCAGCAGCTGGGGAAACTATGGCTACACCTTC. This encodes CASSWGNYGYTF.

This clonotype was seen at least ten times. The rearrangement links TRBV5-1 to TRBJ2-3; D remains ambiguous. Germline V gene sequence: CDR1 SGHRS, CDR2 YFSETQ. There are 14 residues in the CDR3. V dropped 0 bases and J dropped 1 base, with 6 bases sitting between them. The DNA for the CDR3 is TGCGCCAGCAGCTTGGTTGTGGGCACAGATACGCAGTATTTT. Translating gives CASSLVVGTDTQYF.

This clonotype was counted a few times. This may come from a read error, since a much larger clone is one base off. DNA for the CDR3: TGTGCCAGCAGTCACTCGAGCGGCTCTGGAAACACCATATATTTT. This codes for CASSHSSGSGNTIYF. This rearrangement joins TRBV6-5 to TRBJ1-3; D is unclear. The CDR3 is made up of 15 amino acids. Per the germline V gene, CDR1 is MNHEY and CDR2 is SVGAGI.

This clonotype was counted ten times or more. The V and J genes are TRBV5-1 and TRBJ2-1, with 13 bases fitting TRBD2. This CDR3 region has 16 residues. Looked up from germline, CDR1 is SGHRS and CDR2 is YFSETQ. With V trimmed by 3 bases and J by 7 bases, 7 bases remained unmatched. The CDR3 region is CASSWAGTSGANEQFF. CDR3 coding DNA: TGCGCCAGCAGCTGGGCCGGGACTAGCGGGGCAAATGAGCAGTTCTTC.

V gene TRBV29-1 combines with J gene TRBJ2-3, with D possibly matching TRBD1 (5 bases). Per germline, CDR1 SQVTM and CDR2 ANQGSEA. The CDR3 has 14 amino acids. V was cut by 5 bases and J by 3 bases, with 15 bases left in between. The CDR3 nucleotides are TGCAGCGTTCCCACCAGGGAAGGGACAGATACGCAGTATTTT. Translated: CSVPTREGTDTQYF.

This clonotype came up many times. The genes are TRBV7-3 and TRBJ2-3; D ambiguous. Germline V gene data show CDR1 as SGHTA and CDR2 as FQGTGA. This CDR3 has 12 amino acids. Trimming removed 3 bases from V and 4 bases from J, with 5 bases in between. DNA for the CDR3: TGTGCCAGCAGCTTTTCTCCAGATACGCAGTATTTT. Translating it yields CASSFSPDTQYF.

This clonotype was counted many times. The chain has TRBV30 and TRBJ1-6; weak D call: TRBD1 (5 bases). Germline CDR1 reads GTSNPN; CDR2 reads SVGIG (reference sequence). Trimming pared 1 base from V and 5 bases from J, leaving 21 bases between. This CDR3 comprises 18 residues. The CDR3 DNA follows: TGTGCCTGGAGTGGGGGTTCAGGGATCTACATCGATAATTCACCCCTCCACTTT. Its translation is CAWSGGSGIYIDNSPLHF.

This clonotype showed up many times. The rearrangement uses TRBV19 and TRBJ1-2, with D unresolved. V was trimmed by 4 bases and J by 7 bases, leaving 16 bases between them. The germline gives CDR1 LNHDA, CDR2 SQIVND (reference sequence). The CDR3 is 14 amino acids. In DNA form, the CDR3 reads TGTGCCAGTAGTAGGGTTGCGGGTACGAGTGGCTACACCTTC. Translating gives CASSRVAGTSGYTF.

This clonotype was counted a few times. This may stem from a read error, because a much larger clone lies one nucleotide away. The chain couples TRBV12-5 to TRBJ1-3; D gene uncertain. Deletions cut 3 bases from V and 0 bases from J, with 15 bases between. The germline V gene encodes CDR1 LGHNT and CDR2 FRNRAP. This CDR3 has 17 amino acids. For the CDR3, the DNA is TGTGCTAGTGGTTTCCCACCCCATGTCGGCTCTGGAAACACCATATATTTT. Translated, it gives CASGFPPHVGSGNTIYF.

This clonotype occurred once. The junction departs from the called germline gene at one end, perhaps through a read error. J is TRBJ1-2 and V is TRBV10-3; 7 bases map to TRBD1. The CDR3 sequence is 15 residues long. CDR1 and CDR2 (germline): ENHRY, SYGVKD. CDR3 protein: CAISESPGGHRGYPF. The CDR3 bases are TGTGCCATCAGTGAGTCGCCAGGGGGGCACCGGGGCTACCCCTTC.

This clonotype was recorded many times. The V and J genes are TRBV7-9 and TRBJ2-2, with unresolved D. Germline CDR1 SEHNR, CDR2 FQNEAQ (reference sequence). CDR3 length: 13 residues. Trimming left V 4 bases short and J 2 bases short, with 5 bases between. The CDR3 bases are TGTGCCAGCAGCTCACATAACACCGGGGAGCTGTTTTTT. Translating gives CASSSHNTGELFF.

V and J are TRBV12-3 or TRBV12-4 and TRBJ1-5; D is uncertain. Trimming removed 8 bases from V and 2 bases from J, with 13 bases in between. CDR3 size: 14 residues. The CDR3 loop reads CASGHGRGNQPQHF. The CDR3 DNA reads as TGTGCCAGCGGTCACGGTCGGGGCAATCAGCCCCAGCATTTT.

This clonotype has ten or more counts. Written as DNA, the CDR3 is TGTGCCAGCGGCGGTGTGGGGGTCAGAAACACCGGGGAGCTGTTTTTT. This codes for CASGGVGVRNTGELFF. The chain links TRBV2 to TRBJ2-2, with D perhaps given as TRBD1 or TRBD2 (5 bases each). The CDR3 runs to 16 residues. The germline gives CDR1 SNHLY, CDR2 FYNNEI. V was trimmed by 8 bases and J by 2 bases, leaving 18 bases between them.

Note on this clonotype: The missing conserved phenylalanine or tryptophan at the end of this CDR3 makes a read error likely. The limits of the CDR3 on the DNA are not certain, so only TCRdb's listed CDR3 is given. This sequence joins TRBV5-4 and TRBJ2-5; TRBD1, the table's D call, was not compared with the DNA. CDR1 is SGHNT and CDR2 is YYREEE in the germline V gene (reference sequence). The CDR3 totals 16 residues, both ends included. The CDR3 loop is CASSYGQESYGYTFGS.

This clonotype was observed many times. One end of the junction is discordant with germline, which a read error may explain. This chain connects TRBV6-5 to TRBJ2-7, with 7 bases lining up with TRBD1. The CDR3 has 15 amino acids. Germline V gene data show CDR1 as MNHEY and CDR2 as SVGAGI. CDR3 sequence reads: CASGYRGGGPYEQYF. CDR3 nucleotide sequence: TGTGCCAGCGGTTATCGAGGGGGCGGACCCTACGAGCAGTACTTC.

This clonotype has ten or more counts. The chain links TRBV11-2 to TRBJ1-4, with 8 bases matching TRBD1. This CDR3 is built from 17 residues. V shed 0 bases and J 7 bases; nucleotides not matched to a gene: 10. Germline lookup yields CDR1 SGHAT and CDR2 FQNNGV. CDR3 sequence reads: CASSLEFGLQGVEKLFF. For the CDR3, the DNA is TGTGCCAGCAGCTTAGAATTCGGGTTACAGGGGGTTGAAAAACTGTTTTTT.

Notes on this clonotype: A much more abundant neighbour one base away suggests this may be a read error. J is TRBJ2-2 and V is TRBV6-5, with D possibly TRBD1 on 5 matching bases. Germline values: CDR1 MNHEY, CDR2 SVGAGI. The CDR3 consists of 14 residues. V lost 5 bases and J lost 4, with 11 bases in between. As DNA, the CDR3 is TGTGCCAGCAGTCACCACAGGTTCACCGGGGAGCTGTTTTTT. Residues: CASSHHRFTGELFF.

The chain couples TRBV19 to TRBJ2-1, with 9 bases that match TRBD2. In germline, CDR1 is LNHDA, CDR2 SQIVND (reference sequence). J gave up 7 bases and V 9 bases, and 19 bases lay outside the gene matches. The length of the CDR3 is 17 residues. CDR3 sequence (DNA): TGTGCCAGCAGTGCTAGTGGGGGCGGGGGGGCTGATAATGAGCAGTTCTTC. Translated, it gives CASSASGGGGADNEQFF.

This clonotype has at least ten counts. An end of the junction differs from the germline gene, which may be a read error. The rearrangement links TRBV6-6 to TRBJ1-4; D uncertain. The CDR3 covers 14 residues. Germline-derived CDR1 and CDR2 are MNHNY and SVGAGI (reference sequence). In DNA form, the CDR3 reads TGTGCCAGCAGTCACTCGCAGTATAATGAAAAACTGTTTTTT. Its translation: CASSHSQYNEKLFF.

There are many counts of this clonotype. The chain links TRBV6-6 to TRBJ2-5; TRBD1 aligns across 7 bases. The CDR3 totals 15 residues. V shed 5 bases, J shed 5 bases, and the junction held 11 bases outside the gene matches. Germline CDR1 MNHNY, CDR2 SVGAGI (reference sequence). The CDR3 nucleotides read TGTGCCAGCAGTCACGAGACAGGGTGGGCGGAGACCCAGTACTTC. Its translation: CASSHETGWAETQYF.

The chain joins TRBV4-1 to TRBJ1-2; D is undetermined. CDR3 length: 14 amino acids. Trimming removed 4 bases from V and 8 bases from J, with 17 bases in between. Germline assignment: CDR1 MGHRA and CDR2 YSYEKL. CDR3 sequence: CASSRSVARGGYTF. CDR3 sequence (DNA): TGCGCCAGCAGCCGAAGCGTTGCCCGGGGAGGCTACACCTTC.

Many counts were recorded for this clonotype. The CDR3 reads CASSRTPTATDTQYF. CDR3 DNA: TGTGCCAGCTCACGAACCCCGACAGCCACAGATACGCAGTATTTT. The rearrangement uses TRBV2 and TRBJ2-3, with D tentatively TRBD1 (5 bases). Trimming left V 8 bases short and J 2 bases short, with 17 bases between. CDR3 length: 15 residues. CDR1 and CDR2 (germline): SNHLY, FYNNEI.

This clonotype has at least ten counts. A much more abundant neighbour one base away suggests this may be a read error. The chain joins TRBV6-6 to TRBJ1-6; no reliable D call. The germline gives CDR1 MNHNY, CDR2 SVGAGI (reference sequence). The CDR3 length is 12 residues. Trimming shortened V by 5 bases and J by 7 bases, and 6 bases separated the two germline ends. CDR3 nucleotide sequence: TGTGCCAGCAGTCCCTTGAATTCACCCCTCCACTTT. It yields the protein CASSPLNSPLHF.